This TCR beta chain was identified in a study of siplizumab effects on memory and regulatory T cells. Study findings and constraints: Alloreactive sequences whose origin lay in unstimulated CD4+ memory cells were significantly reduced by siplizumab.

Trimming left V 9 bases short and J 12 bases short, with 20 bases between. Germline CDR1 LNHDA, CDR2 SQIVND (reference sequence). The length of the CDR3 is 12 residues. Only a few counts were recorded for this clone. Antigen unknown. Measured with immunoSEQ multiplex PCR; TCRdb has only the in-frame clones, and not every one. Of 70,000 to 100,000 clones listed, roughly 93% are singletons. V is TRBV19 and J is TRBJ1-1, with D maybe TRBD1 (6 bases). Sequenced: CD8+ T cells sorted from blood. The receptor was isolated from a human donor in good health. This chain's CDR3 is CASSHGGGDSFF. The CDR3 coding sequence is TGTGCCAGCTCCCACGGAGGGGGGGATTCTTTCTTT.